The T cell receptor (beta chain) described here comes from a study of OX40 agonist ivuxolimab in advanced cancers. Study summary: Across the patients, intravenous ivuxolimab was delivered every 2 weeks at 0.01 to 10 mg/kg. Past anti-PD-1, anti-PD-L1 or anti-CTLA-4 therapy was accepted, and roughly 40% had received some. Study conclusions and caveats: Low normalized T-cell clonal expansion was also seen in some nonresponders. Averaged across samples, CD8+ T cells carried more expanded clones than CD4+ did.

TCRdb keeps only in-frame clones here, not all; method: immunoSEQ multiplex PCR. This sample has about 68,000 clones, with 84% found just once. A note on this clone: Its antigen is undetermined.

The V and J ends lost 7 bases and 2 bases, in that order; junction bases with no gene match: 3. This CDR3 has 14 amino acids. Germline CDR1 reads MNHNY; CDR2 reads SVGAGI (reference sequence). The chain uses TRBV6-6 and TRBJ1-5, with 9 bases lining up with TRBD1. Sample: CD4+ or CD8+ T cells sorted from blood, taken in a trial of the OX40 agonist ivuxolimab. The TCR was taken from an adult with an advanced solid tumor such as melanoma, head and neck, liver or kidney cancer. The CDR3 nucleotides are TGTGCCAGCACCAGGACAGGGGGCAATCAGCCCCAGCATTTT. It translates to CASTRTGGNQPQHF.